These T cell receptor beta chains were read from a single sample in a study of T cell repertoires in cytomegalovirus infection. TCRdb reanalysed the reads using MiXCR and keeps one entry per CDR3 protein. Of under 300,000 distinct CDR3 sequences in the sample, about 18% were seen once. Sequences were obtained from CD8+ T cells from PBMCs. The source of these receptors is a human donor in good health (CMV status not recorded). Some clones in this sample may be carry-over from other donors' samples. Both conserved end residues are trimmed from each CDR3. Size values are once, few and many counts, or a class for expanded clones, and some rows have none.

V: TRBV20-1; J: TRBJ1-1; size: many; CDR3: SARDRETEAF
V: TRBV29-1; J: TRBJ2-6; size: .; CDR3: SALTRAGANVLT
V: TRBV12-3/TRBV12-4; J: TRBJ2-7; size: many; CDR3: ASSLSGASYEQY
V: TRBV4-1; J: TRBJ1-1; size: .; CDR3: ASSRFGDSNTEAF
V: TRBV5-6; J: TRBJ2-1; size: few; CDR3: ASSLNGQGAGYNEQF
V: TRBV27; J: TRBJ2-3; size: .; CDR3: ASSSRVRITDTQY
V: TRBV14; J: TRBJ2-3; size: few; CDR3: ASSPIGLAGGRTITDTQY
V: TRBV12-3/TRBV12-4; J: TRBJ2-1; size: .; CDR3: ASSLEGGLYNEQF
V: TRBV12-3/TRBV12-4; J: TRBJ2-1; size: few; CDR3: ASSLGNLPLNNEQF
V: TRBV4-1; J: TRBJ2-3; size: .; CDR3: ASSQGDGGAADTQY
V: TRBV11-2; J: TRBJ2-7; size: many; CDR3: ASSLTGYSYEQY
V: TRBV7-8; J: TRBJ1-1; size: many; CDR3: ASSLWGGNTEAF
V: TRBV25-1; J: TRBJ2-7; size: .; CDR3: ASSERGQGAYEQY
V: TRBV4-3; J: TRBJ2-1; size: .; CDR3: ASSQGGGDYNEQF
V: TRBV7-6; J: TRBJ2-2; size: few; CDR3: ASSSRLAGGRDTGELF
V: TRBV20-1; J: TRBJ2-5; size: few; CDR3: SARDLPGLRETQY
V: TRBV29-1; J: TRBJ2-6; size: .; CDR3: SVEDAPRGQRRGGANVLT
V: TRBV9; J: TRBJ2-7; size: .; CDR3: ASSAYPDGAYEQY
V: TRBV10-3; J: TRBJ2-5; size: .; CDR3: AIKTGDQETQY
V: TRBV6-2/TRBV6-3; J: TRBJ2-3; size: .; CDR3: ASSSRDADTQY
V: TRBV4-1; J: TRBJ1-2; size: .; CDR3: ASSQELREEGYT
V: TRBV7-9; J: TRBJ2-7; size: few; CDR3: ASSPERDRGPSEQY
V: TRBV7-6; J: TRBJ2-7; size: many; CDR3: ASSLGPDYEQY
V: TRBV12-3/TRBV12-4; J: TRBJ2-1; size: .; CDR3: ASSLEGGGNNEQF
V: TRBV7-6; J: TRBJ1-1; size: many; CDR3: ASSPVEQGLGMNTEAF
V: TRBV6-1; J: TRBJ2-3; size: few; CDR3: ASSGSMADTQY
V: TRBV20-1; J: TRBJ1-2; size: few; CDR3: SARARTANYGYT
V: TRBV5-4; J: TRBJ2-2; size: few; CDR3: ASSSGSEGLTGELF
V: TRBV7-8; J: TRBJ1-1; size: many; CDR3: ASSSTGTGALNTEAF
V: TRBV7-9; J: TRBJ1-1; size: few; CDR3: ASSLAALNGGAF
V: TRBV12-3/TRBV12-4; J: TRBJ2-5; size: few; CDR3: ASSSPWGQGRETQY
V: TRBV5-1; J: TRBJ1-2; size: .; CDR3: ASSFEGIRYGYT
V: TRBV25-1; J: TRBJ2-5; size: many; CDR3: ASSEMLLAGADQETQY
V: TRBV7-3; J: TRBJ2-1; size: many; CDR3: ASSLSSNGYNEQF
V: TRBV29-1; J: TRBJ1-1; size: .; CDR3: SVETGTQNTEAF
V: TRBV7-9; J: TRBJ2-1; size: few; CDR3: ASSWQGSTGNEQF
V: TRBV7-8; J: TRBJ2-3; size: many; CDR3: ASSLNPATTDTQY
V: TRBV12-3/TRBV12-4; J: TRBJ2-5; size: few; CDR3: ASRHSETQY
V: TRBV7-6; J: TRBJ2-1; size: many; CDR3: ASSLAGTSVNEQF
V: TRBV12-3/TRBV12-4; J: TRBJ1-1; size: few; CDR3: ASSHGFEAF
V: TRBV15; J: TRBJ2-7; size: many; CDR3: ATGLGGAWEQY
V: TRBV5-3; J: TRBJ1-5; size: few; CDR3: VLGADQPQH
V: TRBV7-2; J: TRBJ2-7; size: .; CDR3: ASSLGSGTGLGPYEQY
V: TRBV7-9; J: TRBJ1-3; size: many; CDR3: ASSRTEGNTIY
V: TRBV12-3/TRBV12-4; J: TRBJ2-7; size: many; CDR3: ASSPLGRAYEQY
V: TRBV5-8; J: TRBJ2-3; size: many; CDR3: ASPLRGGRLGTQY